The 22 T cell receptor beta chains reported below all come from one sample, sequenced in a study of blood T cell repertoires in COVID-19. Here immunoSEQ multiplex PCR was the method, and the copy in TCRdb shows in-frame clones only, minus some. The table includes about 200,000 clones, just under 85% detected once. The sample was peripheral blood. Every receptor here comes from a human donor with acute or convalescent COVID-19. The donor label of this sample is uncertain.

V is TRBV6-2 or TRBV6-3 and J is TRBJ1-2, with TRBD1 matching 7 bases. The length of the CDR3 is 14 residues. Unmatched junction bases numbered 10, after V lost 4 bases and J lost 8 bases. Germline-derived CDR1 and CDR2 are MNHEY and SVGEGT. CDR3 protein: CASSSLDRADGYTF. DNA for the CDR3: TGTGCCAGCAGTTCCTTAGACAGGGCCGACGGCTACACCTTC.

The sample holds one count of this clone. The V gene is TRBV27, the J gene TRBJ1-5; TRBD1 aligns across 7 bases. Germline CDR1 is MNHEY and CDR2 is SMNVEV (reference sequence). CDR3 length: 14 residues. Trimming cost V 6 bases and J 4 bases; bases outside gene matches: 6. In DNA, the CDR3 is TGTGCCAGCAGCCTGACAGGGTGGAATCAGCCCCAGCATTTT. Amino acids: CASSLTGWNQPQHF.

CDR3 coding DNA: TGTGCCAGCAGGGTAGGGAGCGTGGCGAGCACAGATACGCAGTATTTT. Protein product: CASRVGSVASTDTQYF. The V gene is TRBV6-6, the J gene TRBJ2-3, with a tentative D call TRBD2 (5 bases). This CDR3 has 16 residues. Germline lookup yields CDR1 MNHNY and CDR2 SVGAGI (reference sequence). The germline V and J ends were trimmed by 6 bases and 0 bases, with 16 bases remaining between them.

V and J are TRBV7-2 and TRBJ2-2; maybe TRBD2 (5 bases). The germline V gene encodes CDR1 SGHTA and CDR2 FQGNSA. The CDR3 has 15 residues. Trimming removed 5 bases at V and 3 bases at J, with 13 bases between. The CDR3 loop is CASSRRRLDTGELFF. CDR3 DNA: TGTGCCAGCAGCAGACGGAGGCTGGACACCGGGGAGCTGTTTTTT.

The chain has TRBV4-2 and TRBJ1-5, with a tentative D call TRBD1 (5 bases). The CDR3 covers 14 residues. Looked up from germline, CDR1 is LGHNA and CDR2 is YNFKEQ. The V end was cut by 1 base, the J end by 7 bases, with 11 bases between. Written as DNA, the CDR3 is TGTGCCAGCAGCCAAGGGACGGAGGGGCAGCCCCAGCATTTT. As protein: CASSQGTEGQPQHF.

A single count supports this clone. This chain links TRBV2 with TRBJ2-5, with 8 bases matching TRBD2. CDR1 and CDR2 (germline): SNHLY, FYNNEI. The CDR3 length is 12 residues. The V gene end was trimmed by 5 bases and the J gene end by 8 bases; junction bases not matched to a gene: 4. CDR3 coding DNA: TGTGCCAGCAGTAAGCGGGAGCAAACCCAGTACTTC. It codes for CASSKREQTQYF.

The chain has TRBV24-1 and TRBJ2-1; 10 nucleotides agree with TRBD2. V was clipped by 10 bases and J by 10 bases; unmatched bases: 12. Per the germline V gene, CDR1 is KGHDR and CDR2 is SFDVKD. The CDR3 runs to 14 residues. CDR3 in amino acids: CATGTSSGSLEQFF. The CDR3 region has the DNA TGTGCCACGGGGACGTCTAGCGGGAGCTTAGAGCAGTTCTTC.

The V call is TRBV27, the J call TRBJ1-4; D not resolved. Germline V gene data show CDR1 as MNHEY and CDR2 as SMNVEV (reference sequence). The CDR3 covers 12 residues. Trimming removed 5 bases from V and 10 bases from J, with 11 bases in between. CDR3 region: CASSPIIGKLFF. For the CDR3, the DNA is TGTGCCAGCAGTCCTATAATTGGAAAACTGTTTTTT.

The chain couples TRBV19 to TRBJ1-1, with D hard to call. The CDR3 extends over 11 amino acids. Germline-derived CDR1 and CDR2 are LNHDA and SQIVND (reference sequence). V was shortened by 7 bases and J by 3 bases, with 6 bases between the two germline ends. The CDR3 DNA reads TGTGCCAGTAACTTAGACACTGAAGCTTTCTTT. This encodes CASNLDTEAFF.

The chain couples TRBV2 to TRBJ2-3; no clear D. Trimming stripped 6 bases from V and 4 bases from J, with 11 bases between. CDR1 and CDR2 from the germline V gene are SNHLY and FYNNEI. This CDR3 has 13 amino acids. The CDR3 DNA reads TGTGCCAGCAGAAGAGGAGAGGCAGATACGCAGTATTTT. Protein product: CASRRGEADTQYF.

Points on this clone: One end of the junction is discordant with germline, which a read error may explain. The gene calls are TRBV4-1 and TRBJ1-6, with 8 bases fitting TRBD1. There are 15 residues in the CDR3. Germline V gene sequence: CDR1 MGHRA, CDR2 YSYEKL. The CDR3 sequence: CASSSQGANNTPLHF. As DNA, the CDR3 is TGCGCCAGCAGCTCTCAGGGGGCGAATAATACACCCCTCCACTTT.

In its sample, this clone was seen once. Additional DNA sequences in this sample encode the identical CDR3. V gene TRBV5-1 combines with J gene TRBJ1-5, with D perhaps matching TRBD1 (5 bases). Trimming removed 0 bases at V and 4 bases at J, with 11 bases between. The CDR3 sequence is 15 residues long. Germline CDR1 SGHRS, CDR2 YFSETQ. The DNA of the CDR3 is TGCGCCAGCAGCTTGGAAGGGACTGAGAATCAGCCCCAGCATTTT. It codes for CASSLEGTENQPQHF.

V gene TRBV12-3 or TRBV12-4 combines with J gene TRBJ1-6, with D hard to call. This CDR3 region has 12 residues. V dropped 3 bases and J dropped 13 bases, with 10 bases sitting between them. The CDR3: CASSFGVSPLHF. The CDR3 region has the DNA TGTGCCAGCAGTTTTGGAGTTAGCCCCCTCCACTTT.

This clone showed up just a few times. This rearrangement joins TRBV28 to TRBJ1-1; TRBD1 is a possible D gene (5 bases). CDR1 MDHEN and CDR2 SYDVKM come from the germline V gene. The CDR3 totals 15 residues. Trimming stripped 2 bases from V and 6 bases from J, with 16 bases between. The CDR3 nucleotides are TGTGCCAGCAGTTTACTGATCCAGGGAGGTCCTGAAGCTTTCTTT. The encoded protein is CASSLLIQGGPEAFF.

In this sample, this clone turned up once. The V call is TRBV6-5, the J call TRBJ2-5; 7 nucleotides line up with TRBD2. Unmatched junction bases numbered 7, after V lost 4 bases and J lost 5 bases. The CDR3 is 14 amino acids. Looked up from germline, CDR1 is MNHEY and CDR2 is SVGAGI. CDR3 sequence (DNA): TGTGCCAGCAGTTCACGGGGGGAAGGGGAGACCCAGTACTTC. It specifies CASSSRGEGETQYF.

Only one count was recorded for this clone. The rearrangement links TRBV30 to TRBJ2-7; 8 positions agree with TRBD1. Germline CDR1 is GTSNPN and CDR2 is SVGIG (reference sequence). CDR3 length: 15 amino acids. Germline trimming cut 1 base from V and 3 bases from J; bases unmatched to any gene: 8. CDR3 sequence reads: CAWSGDRGIDYEQYF. CDR3 DNA sequence: TGTGCCTGGAGTGGAGACAGGGGCATCGACTACGAGCAGTACTTC.

The chain combines TRBV11-2 with TRBJ2-1; TRBD1 matches at 8 bases. The V gene's germline CDR1 is SGHAT and CDR2 FQNNGV. With V trimmed by 5 bases and J by 7 bases, 13 bases remained unmatched. CDR3 length equals 16 residues. CDR3 coding DNA: TGTGCCAGCAGCCGATGGGCAGGGGGCGGAGTGAATGAGCAGTTCTTC. It codes for CASSRWAGGGVNEQFF.

The gene calls are TRBV7-8 and TRBJ2-1; TRBD2 matches at 12 bases. Germline V gene lookup returns CDR1 SGHVS and CDR2 FQNEAQ. This CDR3 has 16 amino acids. The junction had 8 bases not matched to a gene; V was cut back by 4 bases and J by 7 bases. The CDR3 sequence is CASSSLAGGRDNEQFF. The CDR3 region has the DNA TGTGCCAGCAGCTCGCTAGCGGGAGGGCGGGATAATGAGCAGTTCTTC.

The V gene is TRBV2, the J gene TRBJ1-2, with D maybe TRBD1 (5 bases). This CDR3 contains 13 residues. V dropped 6 bases and J dropped 4 bases, with 12 bases sitting between them. Germline V gene lookup returns CDR1 SNHLY and CDR2 FYNNEI. CDR3 region: CASRITGSYGYTF. DNA of the CDR3: TGTGCCAGCAGAATTACAGGCAGCTATGGCTACACCTTC.

The chain employs TRBV6-4 and TRBJ2-5; TRBD2 matches 9 bases. The J segment lost 5 bases and the V segment lost 7 bases, leaving 17 bases of the junction unmatched. The CDR3 runs to 17 residues. Per the germline V gene, CDR1 is MRHNA and CDR2 is SNTAGT. Here the CDR3 reads CASNENYSGSLGETQYF. DNA for the CDR3: TGTGCCAGCAACGAAAATTATAGCGGGAGTTTGGGGGAGACCCAGTACTTC.

The chain employs TRBV5-1 and TRBJ2-3, with D perhaps TRBD2 (8 bases). The CDR3 runs to 15 residues. V shed 5 bases and J shed 1 base, with 14 bases lying between them. Germline values: CDR1 SGHRS, CDR2 YFSETQ. CDR3 sequence reads: CASRFSGTGTDTQYF. CDR3 nucleotide sequence: TGCGCCAGCAGATTTAGCGGGACAGGCACAGATACGCAGTATTTT. Drawing the rest from reference TRBV5-1 and TRBJ2-3, the complete variable domain is KAGVTQTPRYLIKTRGQQVTLSCSPISGHRSVSWYQQTPGQGLQFLFEYFSETQRNKGNFPGRFSGRQFSNSRSEMNVSTLELGDSALYLCASRFSGTGTDTQYFGPGTRLTVL.

The chain employs TRBV10-1 and TRBJ2-7; 8 bases agree with TRBD1. V dropped 5 bases and J dropped 5; count of bases not matched to a gene: 11. This CDR3 is 15 amino acids long. The germline gives CDR1 WNHNN, CDR2 SYGVQD (reference sequence). CDR3 sequence (DNA): TGCGCCAGCAGTCCGATTGGGACAGGCGAGGACGAGCAGTACTTC. Protein product: CASSPIGTGEDEQYF.